These 11 T cell receptor beta chains were all obtained from the same sample, sequenced in a study of identical twins. One entry per CDR3 protein, called by TCRdb with MiXCR from the 5' RACE reads. Of hundreds of thousands of distinct CDR3 sequences in the sample, about a fifth were seen once. This same sample was also part of a study on yellow fever vaccine responses in identical twins.

Sequenced input: CD4+ T cells sorted from blood. These receptors came from a woman aged 18-35 years in good health.

This clonotype was seen only a few times. The genes are TRBV7-8 and TRBJ2-5; 9 bases align to TRBD1. Germline values: CDR1 SGHVS, CDR2 FQNEAQ. This CDR3 comprises 15 residues. The V and J ends lost 6 bases and 3 bases, in that order; junction bases with no gene match: 8. DNA of the CDR3: TGTGCCAGCAGGGCCGCCCGGGACAGGGAAGAGACCCAGTACTTC. This gives the protein CASRAARDREETQYF.

The V and J genes are TRBV3-1 and TRBJ2-7; TRBD1 matches at 10 bases. Trimming removed 4 bases from V and 5 bases from J; junction bases left unmatched: 8. Germline CDR1 is LGHDT and CDR2 is YNNKEL (reference sequence). This CDR3 is 15 amino acids long. The CDR3 coding sequence is TGTGCCAGCAGCCCTCGGGACAGGGGTCGCAACGAGCAGTACTTC. Translating it yields CASSPRDRGRNEQYF.

The chain employs TRBV24-1 and TRBJ2-1, with 7 bases identical to TRBD1. Per the germline V gene, CDR1 is KGHDR and CDR2 is SFDVKD. This CDR3 comprises 16 residues. V shed 4 bases, J shed 6 bases, and the junction held 11 bases outside the gene matches. CDR3 DNA sequence: TGTGCCACCAGTGACTCGGGAACAGGGGCGGTCAATGAGCAGTTCTTC. Amino acid sequence: CATSDSGTGAVNEQFF.

The rearrangement joins TRBV12-3 or TRBV12-4 to TRBJ1-3; TRBD1 is a possible D gene (5 bases). V lost 9 bases, J lost 8 bases, and 17 bases lay in between. This CDR3 is built from 13 residues. The CDR3 DNA reads TGTGCCAGAAGCCGGGGCCTAGGGGACACCATATATTTT. It encodes CARSRGLGDTIYF.

This clonotype was observed a few times. The genes are TRBV5-6 and TRBJ2-7; D is ambiguous. Germline V gene lookup returns CDR1 SGHDT and CDR2 YYEEEE. Trimming left V 9 bases short and J 5 bases short, with 15 bases between. CDR3 length: 12 amino acids. CDR3 sequence: CATPPKGNEQYV. CDR3 nucleotide sequence: TGTGCCACCCCACCGAAGGGAAACGAGCAGTACGTC.

In this sample, this clonotype turned up a few times. The genes are TRBV5-5 and TRBJ1-5; no firm D call. V was clipped by 5 bases and J by 1 base, with 13 bases between them. The CDR3 runs 15 residues. Germline V lookup: CDR1 SGHKS, CDR2 YYEKEE (reference sequence). CDR3 in DNA: TGTGCCAGCAGACACGGGCCGGTGAGCAATCAGCCCCAGCATTTT. The encoded protein is CASRHGPVSNQPQHF.

As to this clonotype: Mismatch with germline at one junction end may stem from a read error. The CDR3 sequence is CAGSPTGGGDTQYF. CDR3 bases: TGTGCCGGCAGCCCCACGGGGGGAGGAGATACGCAGTATTTT. V and J are TRBV9 and TRBJ2-3; 7 bases are a match to TRBD2. Germline CDR1 and CDR2: SGDLS and YYNGEE. There are 14 residues in the CDR3.

This clonotype came up a few times. The J gene is TRBJ2-5, the V gene TRBV29-1, with D possibly TRBD1 on 5 matching bases. Germline V lookup: CDR1 SQVTM, CDR2 ANQGSEA. V lost 1 base and J lost 2, with 11 bases in between. The CDR3 is 14 amino acids. The CDR3 DNA reads TGCAGCGTTGAAGGTAGGGGTCTGCAAGAGACCCAGTACTTC. Translated: CSVEGRGLQETQYF.

The V and J genes are TRBV5-5 and TRBJ1-6; no definite D call. Trimming pared 5 bases from V and 7 bases from J, leaving 16 bases between. Germline CDR1 is SGHKS and CDR2 is YYEKEE (reference sequence). The CDR3 length is 15 residues. CDR3: CASRMDPNENSPLHF. The CDR3 DNA follows: TGTGCCAGCAGAATGGACCCAAACGAGAATTCACCCCTCCACTTT.

This clonotype has just a few counts. CDR3 bases: TGTGCCAGCAGCAGCCCCCCGGCCACAGGACGAGCCAAAAACATTCAGTACTTC. Translation gives CASSSPPATGRAKNIQYF. The chain carries TRBV6-1 and TRBJ2-4, with D possibly TRBD1 on 5 matching bases. V lost 6 bases and J lost 0, with 21 bases in between. The CDR3 consists of 18 residues. CDR1 and CDR2 from the germline V gene are MNHNS and SASEGT.

This clonotype came up a few times. The chain recombines TRBV12-3 or TRBV12-4 with TRBJ1-5; D is ambiguous. CDR3 size: 15 residues. Deletions cut 3 bases from V and 0 bases from J, with 9 bases between. CDR3 nucleotides: TGTGCCAGCAGTTTTTGGTCGAATAGCAATCAGCCCCAGCATTTT. It specifies CASSFWSNSNQPQHF.